The 31 T cell receptor beta chains presented below share a single source sample, sequenced in a study of shared clonotypes between healthy human individuals. Profiled with immunoSEQ multiplex PCR; TCRdb holds only in-frame clones, not every one. The table has 550,000 to 850,000 clones, around two thirds seen once; the top ten hold around 1.6%. The material sequenced was memory CD4+ T cells sorted from blood. The subset denotes: CD45RA-negative fraction. The receptor set was obtained from a woman younger than 45 in good health.

This clone turned up a few times. V is TRBV18 and J is TRBJ2-3, with 9 bases fitting TRBD1. With 6 bases clipped from V and 0 bases from J, the junction kept 4 bases outside the gene matches. From germline, CDR1 is KGHSH and CDR2 LQKENI. The CDR3 covers 15 residues. The CDR3 sequence: CASSKGQGSTDTQYF. The DNA for the CDR3 is TGTGCCAGCTCTAAAGGACAGGGGAGCACAGATACGCAGTATTTT.

J is TRBJ2-1 and V is TRBV4-1, with 14 bases identical to TRBD2. Germline V CDR1 and CDR2: MGHRA, YSYEKL. V shed 0 bases, J shed 15 bases, and the junction held 10 bases outside the gene matches. This CDR3 has 16 amino acids. The CDR3 sequence is CASSQEVRTSGRFWFF. In nucleotides, the CDR3 is TGCGCCAGCAGCCAAGAAGTAAGGACTAGCGGGAGGTTTTGGTTCTTC.

This chain uses TRBV29-1 with TRBJ2-5; D assignment may be TRBD1 or TRBD2 (5 bases each). The CDR3 length is 14 residues. CDR1 and CDR2 (germline): SQVTM, ANQGSEA. V was trimmed by 4 bases and J by 2 bases, leaving 14 bases between them. The CDR3 reads CSVVATVRQETQYF. In DNA, the CDR3 is TGCAGCGTTGTAGCGACAGTTCGACAAGAGACCCAGTACTTC.

A single count supports this clone. The chain employs TRBV10-3 and TRBJ2-5; TRBD2 matches at 9 bases. Trimming at V came to 8 bases and at J to 4 bases, leaving 5 bases not matched to a gene. Germline V gives CDR1 ENHRY, CDR2 SYGVKD. The CDR3 length is 13 residues. In DNA form, the CDR3 reads TGTGCCATCGGACCGGGACTAGCAGAGACCCAGTACTTC. Translated, it gives CAIGPGLAETQYF.

This rearrangement joins TRBV18 to TRBJ2-2; no clear D. V lost 2 bases and J lost 4, with 14 bases in between. The CDR3 is 16 residues long. CDR1 and CDR2 from the germline V gene are KGHSH and LQKENI. The CDR3 bases are TGTGCCAGCTCACCAAGAATCGACCTCGCCACCGGGGAGCTGTTTTTT. Encoded protein: CASSPRIDLATGELFF.

V is TRBV28 and J is TRBJ1-2, with D uncertain. CDR3 length: 15 amino acids. Trimming took off 5 bases at V and 0 bases at J, with 13 bases between the two ends. Germline values: CDR1 MDHEN, CDR2 SYDVKM. The CDR3 coding sequence is TGTGCCAGCAGTGTCCAGAGAGGAGCTAACTATGGCTACACCTTC. Protein product: CASSVQRGANYGYTF.

In the case of this clone: A far larger clone is off by one base, so a read error is likely. In the same sample, other DNA sequences code for this CDR3. The V gene is TRBV7-7, the J gene TRBJ2-5; unclear D gene. The CDR3 spans 13 residues. The V gene's germline CDR1 is SSHAT and CDR2 FNYEAQ (reference sequence). The CDR3 loop reads CASSLGYQETQYF. The CDR3 DNA is TGTGCCAGCAGCTTGGGGTACCAAGAAACCCAGTACTTC.

As regards this clone: This likely came from a read error, as a far larger clone is one base away. J is TRBJ2-1 and V is TRBV5-7, with 10 bases matching TRBD2. TRBV5-7 is given ORF status, its function remaining uncertain. This CDR3 spans 15 amino acids. CDR3 sequence reads: CASSLASGGYNEQFF. The CDR3 DNA follows: TGCGCCAGCAGCTTGGCTAGCGGGGGCTACAATGAGCAGTTCTTC.

The chain is built from TRBV28 and TRBJ1-2; D is unresolved. The CDR3 spans 13 residues. V lost 2 bases to trimming and J lost 0 bases, with 4 bases between them. The germline gives CDR1 MDHEN, CDR2 SYDVKM. CDR3 sequence reads: CASSLVANYGYTF. Written as DNA, the CDR3 is TGTGCCAGCAGTTTAGTAGCTAACTATGGCTACACCTTC.

For this clone: Other DNA sequences in the same sample also yield this CDR3. In DNA form, the CDR3 reads TGTGCCAGCAGTTCGGGACTAGCGGGGAATGAGCAGTTCTTC. It translates to CASSSGLAGNEQFF. The chain is built from TRBV27 and TRBJ2-1; 13 nucleotides agree with TRBD2. The germline gives CDR1 MNHEY, CDR2 SMNVEV (reference sequence). V was clipped by 4 bases and J by 7 bases; unmatched bases: 1. The CDR3 sequence is 14 residues long.

This clone was seen many times. This rearrangement joins TRBV19 to TRBJ1-1; TRBD1 matches 9 bases. V lost 5 bases, J lost 3 bases, and 13 bases stayed unmatched. Germline CDR1 is LNHDA and CDR2 is SQIVND (reference sequence). The CDR3 contains 17 residues. The CDR3 is CASSLGTGREKYTEAFF. CDR3 bases: TGTGCCAGTAGTCTCGGGACAGGGAGGGAGAAGTACACTGAAGCTTTCTTT.

This clone was observed a single time. The CDR3 loop reads CASSVGASGTSTDTQYF. The DNA of the CDR3 is TGTGCCAGCAGCGTAGGTGCTAGCGGGACTAGCACAGATACGCAGTATTTT. The V call is TRBV9, the J call TRBJ2-3, with TRBD2 identical over 9 bases. From germline, CDR1 is SGDLS and CDR2 YYNGEE. After removal of 0 bases from V and 0 bases from J, the junction contained 5 bases not matched to a gene. The CDR3 length is 17 residues.

This clone was seen more than once but under ten times. The rearrangement uses TRBV2 and TRBJ1-4; D gene uncertain. Looked up from germline, CDR1 is SNHLY and CDR2 is FYNNEI. V was clipped by 11 bases and J by 4 bases, with 8 bases between them. The CDR3 extends over 11 amino acids. Here the CDR3 reads CAVGGNEKLFF. DNA of the CDR3: TGTGCCGTGGGAGGTAATGAAAAACTGTTTTTT. Filled out from reference TRBV2 and TRBJ1-4, the complete variable domain reads EPEVTQTPSHQVTQMGQEVILRCVPISNHLYFYWYRQILGQKVEFLVSFYNNEISEKSEIFDDQFSVERPDGSNFTLKIRSTKLEDSAMYFCAVGGNEKLFFGSGTQLSVL.

J is TRBJ2-5 and V is TRBV9; maybe TRBD2 (5 bases). CDR3 length equals 15 residues. V was cut by 0 bases and J by 0 bases, with 9 bases left in between. Germline lookup yields CDR1 SGDLS and CDR2 YYNGEE. The CDR3 reads CASSVAPTNQETQYF. CDR3 DNA sequence: TGTGCCAGCAGCGTAGCGCCGACTAACCAAGAGACCCAGTACTTC.

V is TRBV7-6 and J is TRBJ2-3, with 9 bases matching TRBD1. This CDR3 is built from 13 residues. Germline V gene sequence: CDR1 SGHVS, CDR2 FNYEAQ. Germline trimming cut 11 bases from V and 3 bases from J; bases unmatched to any gene: 6. The CDR3 nucleotides read TGTGCCGCTTCACAGGGGGCGACAGATACGCAGTATTTT. The encoded protein is CAASQGATDTQYF.

The gene calls are TRBV30 and TRBJ1-5; TRBD1 matches at 7 bases. The CDR3 runs 14 residues. J was trimmed by 7 bases and V by 0 bases; bases with no gene match: 6. Germline-derived CDR1 and CDR2 are GTSNPN and SVGIG (reference sequence). The CDR3 coding sequence is TGTGCCTGGAGTGTACAAGGGGGCCCACAGCCCCAGCATTTT. It codes for CAWSVQGGPQPQHF. Full variable domain (remainder filled in from reference TRBV30 and TRBJ1-5): SQTIHQWPATLVQPVGSPLSLECTVEGTSNPNLYWYRQAAGRGLQLLFYSVGIGQISSEVPQNLSASRPQDRQFILSSKKLLLSDSGFYLCAWSVQGGPQPQHFGDGTRLSIL.

This clone was counted a few times. The chain carries TRBV11-2 and TRBJ2-7; the D is unclear. The CDR3 is 12 amino acids. V was clipped by 3 bases and J by 2 bases, with 5 bases between them. The V gene's germline CDR1 is SGHAT and CDR2 FQNNGV. DNA for the CDR3: TGTGCCAGCAGCTTTGATGCCTACGAGCAGTACTTC. Residues: CASSFDAYEQYF.

This clone appeared a few times. The rearrangement links TRBV5-1 to TRBJ2-3; the match to TRBD2 covers 8 bases. The CDR3 spans 16 residues. From germline, CDR1 is SGHRS and CDR2 YFSETQ. The ends lost 2 bases at V and 4 bases at J; junction bases unmatched: 9. The CDR3 DNA sequence: TGCGCCAGCAGCTTCAACGGACTAGCAGACGCAGATACGCAGTATTTT. This gives the protein CASSFNGLADADTQYF.

V usage is TRBV28 and J usage is TRBJ2-7; D is unclear. From germline, CDR1 is MDHEN and CDR2 SYDVKM. Trimming left V 8 bases short and J 4 bases short, with 15 bases between. The CDR3 has 13 amino acids. CDR3 loop: CASHDPPTYEQYF. The CDR3 bases are TGTGCCAGCCATGACCCCCCCACATACGAGCAGTACTTC.

This CDR3 is CASSLRGDAGNTIYF. In DNA form, the CDR3 reads TGCGCCAGCAGCCTCAGGGGTGACGCTGGAAACACCATATATTTT. The V call is TRBV5-1, the J call TRBJ1-3; possible D gene TRBD1, 6 bases. V lost 4 bases and J lost 2, with 13 bases in between. Germline V lookup: CDR1 SGHRS, CDR2 YFSETQ. The CDR3 contains 15 residues.

The chain employs TRBV11-2 and TRBJ2-3; 11 bases line up with TRBD2. V shed 5 bases, J shed 1 base, and the junction held 8 bases outside the gene matches. The CDR3 is 17 amino acids. Germline assignment: CDR1 SGHAT and CDR2 FQNNGV. For the CDR3, the DNA is TGTGCCAGCAGCCTTTTACTAGCGGGAGAGCGCACAGATACGCAGTATTTT. This gives the protein CASSLLLAGERTDTQYF.

In its sample, this clone was seen many times. The chain carries TRBV19 and TRBJ1-2; no reliable D call. The CDR3 runs 15 residues. The germline CDR1 and CDR2 sequences are LNHDA and SQIVND (reference sequence). The V gene lost 0 bases and the J gene lost 4 bases, with 12 bases spanning the gap. CDR3 nucleotide sequence: TGTGCCAGTAGTATAGACCGAGATTATGGCTATGGCTACACCTTC. Translation gives CASSIDRDYGYGYTF.

J is TRBJ2-7 and V is TRBV18, with no clear D. CDR3 size: 16 residues. Germline assignment: CDR1 KGHSH and CDR2 LQKENI. Trimming took off 0 bases at V and 0 bases at J, with 12 bases between the two ends. As DNA, the CDR3 is TGTGCCAGCTCACCACCCGGCGGTGTTTCCTCCTACGAGCAGTACTTC. Translation gives CASSPPGGVSSYEQYF.

The rearrangement links TRBV27 to TRBJ2-3, with TRBD2 as a possible D gene (5 bases). CDR3 length: 15 residues. Germline CDR1 MNHEY, CDR2 SMNVEV (reference sequence). V dropped 9 bases and J dropped 6 bases, with 22 bases sitting between them. The CDR3 region is CASSKREGIGDTQYF. For the CDR3, the DNA is TGTGCCAGTTCAAAACGCGAGGGTATAGGGGATACGCAGTATTTT.

CDR3 DNA: TGTGCCAGCAGCCCCCCCCAGGGGGCCTCCTCCTACGAGCAGTACTTC. Protein sequence: CASSPPQGASSYEQYF. The genes are TRBV5-5 and TRBJ2-7; TRBD1 agrees at 8 bases. With 4 bases clipped from V and 0 bases from J, the junction kept 9 bases outside the gene matches. From germline, CDR1 is SGHKS and CDR2 YYEKEE (reference sequence). This CDR3 is 16 amino acids long.

This chain uses TRBV19 with TRBJ2-1, with TRBD2 matching 7 bases. Germline values: CDR1 LNHDA, CDR2 SQIVND (reference sequence). The J segment lost 6 bases and the V segment lost 8 bases, leaving 7 bases of the junction unmatched. CDR3 length: 13 amino acids. This CDR3 reads CASGAGASNEQFF. DNA of the CDR3: TGTGCCAGTGGGGCGGGAGCTAGCAATGAGCAGTTCTTC.

This clone appeared a single time. J is TRBJ2-6 and V is TRBV7-3; a weak D match, TRBD2 (5 bases). The CDR3 is made up of 16 amino acids. Germline loops: CDR1 SGHTA, CDR2 FQGTGA. Trimming left V 5 bases short and J 1 base short, with 12 bases between. This chain's CDR3 is CASSPEGGSGANVLTF. The CDR3, as DNA: TGTGCCAGCAGCCCCGAGGGCGGGTCTGGGGCCAACGTCCTGACTTTC. Together with reference TRBV7-3 and TRBJ2-6, the CDR3 gives the full variable domain: GAGVSQTPSNKVTEKGKYVELRCDPISGHTALYWYRQSLGQGPEFLIYFQGTGAADDSGLPNDRFFAVRPEGSVSTLKIQRTERGDSAVYLCASSPEGGSGANVLTFGAGSRLTVL.

The chain links TRBV5-1 to TRBJ1-2; possibly TRBD1 for D (6 bases). Germline V gene lookup returns CDR1 SGHRS and CDR2 YFSETQ. Trimming removed 8 bases from V and 0 bases from J, with 11 bases in between. This CDR3 contains 13 residues. CDR3 bases: TGCGCCAGTGGACAGTACACTAACTATGGCTACACCTTC. As protein: CASGQYTNYGYTF.

The CDR3 is CASSLAGGRAGDTQYF. In DNA, the CDR3 is TGTGCCAGCAGTTTAGCCGGCGGGAGGGCCGGAGATACGCAGTATTTT. The chain uses TRBV28 and TRBJ2-3, with 9 bases matching TRBD2. The CDR3 consists of 16 residues. V shed 2 bases, J shed 5 bases, and the junction held 8 bases outside the gene matches. Germline assignment: CDR1 MDHEN and CDR2 SYDVKM. Filled out from reference TRBV28 and TRBJ2-3, the complete variable domain reads DVKVTQSSRYLVKRTGEKVFLECVQDMDHENMFWYRQDPGLGLRLIYFSYDVKMKEKGDIPEGYSVSREKKERFSLILESASTNQTSMYLCASSLAGGRAGDTQYFGPGTRLTVL.

This sequence joins TRBV7-9 and TRBJ2-5; D remains unclear. From germline, CDR1 is SEHNR and CDR2 FQNEAQ (reference sequence). This CDR3 is built from 15 residues. Trimming pared 1 base from V and 5 bases from J, leaving 14 bases between. CDR3 protein: CASSLGATRSETQYF. DNA for the CDR3: TGTGCCAGCAGCTTAGGTGCCACTCGGAGCGAGACCCAGTACTTC.

The chain joins TRBV4-1 to TRBJ1-2; TRBD1 matches 7 bases. J gave up 0 bases and V 0 bases, and 4 bases lay outside the gene matches. Germline CDR1 reads MGHRA; CDR2 reads YSYEKL. This CDR3 region has 16 residues. The CDR3, as DNA: TGCGCCAGCAGCCAAGACCCAGGGGGAGCTAACTATGGCTACACCTTC. It yields the protein CASSQDPGGANYGYTF.